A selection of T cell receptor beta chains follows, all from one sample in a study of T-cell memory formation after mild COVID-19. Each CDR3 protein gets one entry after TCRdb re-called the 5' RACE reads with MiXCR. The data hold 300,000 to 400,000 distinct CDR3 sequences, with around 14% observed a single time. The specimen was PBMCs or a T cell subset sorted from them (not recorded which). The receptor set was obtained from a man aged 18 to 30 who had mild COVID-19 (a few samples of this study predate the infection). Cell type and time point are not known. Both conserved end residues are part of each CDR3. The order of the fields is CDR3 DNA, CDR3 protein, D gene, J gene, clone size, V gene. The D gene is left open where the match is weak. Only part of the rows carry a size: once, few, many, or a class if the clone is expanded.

cdr3_nt: TGTGCCGGTCAGGGACTAAGAAGAGGCTACACCTTC
cdr3_aa: CAGQGLRRGYTF
d_call: NA
j_call: TRBJ1-2
clone_size: NA
v_call: TRBV6-6

cdr3_nt: TGTGCCAGCAGCTTGATCCTCTACGAGCAGTACTTC
cdr3_aa: CASSLILYEQYF
d_call: NA
j_call: TRBJ2-7
clone_size: NA
v_call: TRBV7-9

cdr3_nt: TGTGCCAGCAGGCCGGGACAGCACTATGGCTACACCTTC
cdr3_aa: CASRPGQHYGYTF
d_call: TRBD1
j_call: TRBJ1-2
clone_size: NA
v_call: TRBV6-5

cdr3_nt: TGTGCCAGCAGTTTATCCGGCGGGGGGGCCCCAGATACGCAGTATTTT
cdr3_aa: CASSLSGGGAPDTQYF
d_call: TRBD2
j_call: TRBJ2-3
clone_size: few
v_call: TRBV28

cdr3_nt: TGTGCCAGCAGTCTAATCATGGGGGCTGAAGAGACCCAGTACTTC
cdr3_aa: CASSLIMGAEETQYF
d_call: NA
j_call: TRBJ2-5
clone_size: NA
v_call: TRBV5-6

cdr3_nt: TGCAGTGCTCCCACCGGTCCCTATGGCTACACCTTC
cdr3_aa: CSAPTGPYGYTF
d_call: NA
j_call: TRBJ1-2
clone_size: NA
v_call: TRBV20-1

cdr3_nt: TGTGCTAGCAGCTTAGGAACCTGGGGGGAAGAGACCCAGTACTTC
cdr3_aa: CASSLGTWGEETQYF
d_call: NA
j_call: TRBJ2-5
clone_size: NA
v_call: TRBV7-7

cdr3_nt: TGTGCCAGCAATCTGGCATCAGCAGGGGCCAACTATGGCTACACCTTC
cdr3_aa: CASNLASAGANYGYTF
d_call: NA
j_call: TRBJ1-2
clone_size: NA
v_call: TRBV6-6

cdr3_nt: TGCGCCAGCAGCTTTGACCCTAGCGGGGTCGACAATGAGCAGTTCTTC
cdr3_aa: CASSFDPSGVDNEQFF
d_call: TRBD2
j_call: TRBJ2-1
clone_size: NA
v_call: TRBV5-1

cdr3_nt: TGTGCCAGCAGCCAAGGACCACAGGGCGGGGAGCTGTTTTTT
cdr3_aa: CASSQGPQGGELFF
d_call: NA
j_call: TRBJ2-2
clone_size: NA
v_call: TRBV3-1

cdr3_nt: TGTGCCAGCAGACAGGGAGTAGGGGACACTGAAGCTTTCTTT
cdr3_aa: CASRQGVGDTEAFF
d_call: NA
j_call: TRBJ1-1
clone_size: few
v_call: TRBV7-9

cdr3_nt: TGTGCCAGCAGCTTGGTCCCAGGGAGGAACCAGCCCCAGCATTTT
cdr3_aa: CASSLVPGRNQPQHF
d_call: NA
j_call: TRBJ1-5
clone_size: NA
v_call: TRBV5-5

cdr3_nt: TGTGCCAGCAGTCGGCCAGGCGATCAAGAGACCCAGTACTTC
cdr3_aa: CASSRPGDQETQYF
d_call: NA
j_call: TRBJ2-5
clone_size: few
v_call: TRBV6-5

cdr3_nt: TGTGCCAGCGCTGCGCGGGGTGGCGGTCAGCCCCAGCATTTT
cdr3_aa: CASAARGGGQPQHF
d_call: NA
j_call: TRBJ1-5
clone_size: NA
v_call: TRBV6-5

cdr3_nt: TGTGCCAGTACCCCCGACGGGGCAGGAGGGAACACCGGGGAGCTGTTTTTT
cdr3_aa: CASTPDGAGGNTGELFF
d_call: NA
j_call: TRBJ2-2
clone_size: few
v_call: TRBV19

cdr3_nt: TGTGCCACCAGCAGAGACGAATCGGAGACCCAGTACTTC
cdr3_aa: CATSRDESETQYF
d_call: NA
j_call: TRBJ2-5
clone_size: NA
v_call: TRBV15

cdr3_nt: TGCAGTGCTAGAAGGGGACAGGACATCTCCTACGAGCAGTACTTC
cdr3_aa: CSARRGQDISYEQYF
d_call: TRBD1
j_call: TRBJ2-7
clone_size: few
v_call: TRBV20-1

cdr3_nt: TGCGCCAGCAGCCGAGCGGGGGAACCCTCCTACGAGCAGTACTTC
cdr3_aa: CASSRAGEPSYEQYF
d_call: TRBD2
j_call: TRBJ2-7
clone_size: NA
v_call: TRBV4-3

cdr3_nt: TGTGCCAGCAGCTTGGAACTAACCGGGGAGCTGTTTTTT
cdr3_aa: CASSLELTGELFF
d_call: NA
j_call: TRBJ2-2
clone_size: NA
v_call: TRBV5-5

cdr3_nt: TGTGCCAGCAGCCTTCGGGCTCCGAAAGGGTATGGCTACACCTTC
cdr3_aa: CASSLRAPKGYGYTF
d_call: NA
j_call: TRBJ1-2
clone_size: few
v_call: TRBV6-2/TRBV6-3

cdr3_nt: TGCGCCAGCGAGGACACCGGGGAGCTGTTTTTT
cdr3_aa: CASEDTGELFF
d_call: NA
j_call: TRBJ2-2
clone_size: many
v_call: TRBV4-1

cdr3_nt: TGCGCCAGCAGTCAACAAGTTACAGTCAACGGAAACACCATATATTTT
cdr3_aa: CASSQQVTVNGNTIYF
d_call: NA
j_call: TRBJ1-3
clone_size: few
v_call: TRBV4-3